This T cell receptor beta chain was identified during a study of radiation and T cells in renal cell carcinoma. Only in-frame clones appear in the TCRdb table, and some are missing; sequencing was by immunoSEQ multiplex PCR. The table shows fewer than 200,000 clones, with about 85% occurring only once. Time point specified: blood 4 weeks post-SBRT, at nephrectomy. Treatment meaning: 15 Gy SBRT to primary tumor, nephrectomy 4 weeks later. Nephrectomy followed 15 Gy stereotactic body radiation by 4 weeks. This clone was observed once. The CDR3 is 18 amino acids. CDR1 and CDR2 (germline): SGDLS, YYNGEE. V lost 3 bases to trimming and J lost 5 bases; unmatched junction nucleotides: 14.

The TCR comes from a woman aged 45-65 years with renal cell carcinoma. The sequenced sample was blood, obtained from a patient whose treatment included radiotherapy and nephrectomy. The chain recombines TRBV9 with TRBJ2-2, with TRBD1 matching over 9 bases. The CDR3 protein is CASSEASGTGTDTGELFF. In nucleotides, the CDR3 is TGTGCCAGCAGCGAGGCTTCCGGGACAGGGACGGATACCGGGGAGCTGTTTTTT.